These 31 T cell receptor beta chains were sequenced from one sample in a study of shared clonotypes between healthy human individuals. Produced via immunoSEQ multiplex PCR; TCRdb's table is partial and in-frame only. Of under 80,000 clones listed, about 61% are singletons. Sequencing was performed on memory CD8+ T cells sorted from blood. Specified subset: CD45RO+ cells pooled with CCR7-negative TemRA cells. These receptors were obtained from a young man in good health.

This chain links TRBV19 with TRBJ2-2; 10 bases are a match to TRBD1. Germline-derived CDR1 and CDR2 are LNHDA and SQIVND (reference sequence). The CDR3 contains 13 residues. V gave up 9 bases and J gave up 7 bases; unmatched junction bases: 5. The CDR3 nucleotides are TGTGCCAGCTCGGGACAGGGGAACGGGGAGCTGTTTTTT. Translation gives CASSGQGNGELFF. The full variable domain, completed using reference TRBV19 and TRBJ2-2, is DGGITQSPKYLFRKEGQNVTLSCEQNLNHDAMYWYRQDPGQGLRLIYYSQIVNDFQKGDIAEGYSVSREKKESFPLTVTSAQKNPTAFYLCASSGQGNGELFFGEGSRLTVL.

V gene TRBV5-1 combines with J gene TRBJ2-1; D tentatively reads TRBD1 or TRBD2 (5 bases each). The CDR3 is 14 amino acids. In germline, CDR1 is SGHRS, CDR2 YFSETQ. V dropped 0 bases and J dropped 6 bases, with 10 bases sitting between them. CDR3 bases: TGCGCCAGCAGCTTGGGGGGGTGGAGCAATGAGCAGTTCTTC. Protein product: CASSLGGWSNEQFF.

This clone has just a few counts. The rearrangement links TRBV6-1 to TRBJ2-1; TRBD2 aligns across 7 bases. The CDR3 sequence is 14 residues long. Germline V CDR1 and CDR2: MNHNS, SASEGT. Trimming at V came to 6 bases and at J to 10 bases, leaving 12 bases not matched to a gene. The CDR3 DNA reads TGTGCCAGCAGCGGGCGGGAGCACGTTAACGAGCAGTTCTTC. Translated, it gives CASSGREHVNEQFF.

The rearrangement uses TRBV4-1 and TRBJ1-1; 9 nucleotides line up with TRBD1. Germline-derived CDR1 and CDR2 are MGHRA and YSYEKL. The CDR3 is 18 residues long. V trimming: 2 bases; J trimming: 6 bases; junction bases outside the gene matches: 16. CDR3: CASSQRTRDRVSRAEAFF. The CDR3 DNA sequence: TGCGCCAGCAGCCAACGTACACGGGACAGGGTAAGTAGGGCTGAAGCTTTCTTT.

This clone was counted a few times. V usage is TRBV11-2 and J usage is TRBJ2-2, with 7 bases fitting TRBD2. Germline V gives CDR1 SGHAT, CDR2 FQNNGV. The V and J ends lost 2 bases and 6 bases, in that order; junction bases with no gene match: 9. This CDR3 is 16 amino acids long. The CDR3 DNA follows: TGTGCCAGCAGCTTAACTCCAGCGGGAACCTCCGGGGAGCTGTTTTTT. Encoded protein: CASSLTPAGTSGELFF.

Comment on this clone: A far larger clone is only one base removed, so a read error is likely. This specimen includes other DNA sequences encoding the same CDR3. The chain combines TRBV28 with TRBJ2-1; no clear D gene. Germline CDR1 and CDR2: MDHEN and SYDVKM. V lost 3 bases to trimming and J lost 1 base, with 1 base between them. The CDR3 covers 12 residues. CDR3 sequence (DNA): TGTGCCAGCAGTTTGTCCTACAATGAGCAGTTCTTC. Residues: CASSLSYNEQFF.

The CDR3 region has the DNA TGTGCCAGCAGTTCTTTAGGGGGAACTAGGGAGCAGTTCTTC. Its protein is CASSSLGGTREQFF. The V and J genes are TRBV6-5 and TRBJ2-1; maybe TRBD1 (6 bases). The CDR3 sequence is 14 residues long. Trimming shortened V by 4 bases and J by 10 bases, and 17 bases separated the two germline ends. Germline V gene lookup returns CDR1 MNHEY and CDR2 SVGAGI.

V is TRBV5-1 and J is TRBJ2-4, with D tentatively TRBD2 (6 bases). Trimming stripped 4 bases from V and 6 bases from J, with 14 bases between. The CDR3 is 14 amino acids. CDR1 and CDR2 (germline): SGHRS, YFSETQ. The CDR3 bases are TGCGCCAGCAGCCGGACTACACGGGGAAACATTCAGTACTTC. Translating it yields CASSRTTRGNIQYF.

This clone appeared a single time. The genes are TRBV12-2 and TRBJ1-2; the D call in the table, TRBD1, was not verified against the DNA. TRBV12-2 is annotated as a pseudogene. The CDR3 covers 14 residues. The CDR3 loop reads CASRPRGTGDGYTF. The CDR3, as DNA: TGTGCAAGTCGCCCCCGGGGGACAGGGGATGGCTACACCTTC.

The chain uses TRBV5-5 and TRBJ2-7, with TRBD1 matching 11 bases. The CDR3 is 16 residues long. Trimming removed 4 bases from V and 4 bases from J; junction bases left unmatched: 10. CDR1 and CDR2 (germline): SGHKS, YYEKEE (reference sequence). CDR3 in DNA: TGTGCCAGCAGCCTGGCCTGGGACAGGGGGAGTTACGAGCAGTACTTC. This gives the protein CASSLAWDRGSYEQYF. The complete variable domain, with remaining parts taken from reference TRBV5-5 and TRBJ2-7, reads DAGVTQSPTHLIKTRGQQVTLRCSPISGHKSVSWYQQVLGQGPQFIFQYYEKEERGRGNFPDRFSARQFPNYSSELNVNALLLGDSALYLCASSLAWDRGSYEQYFGPGTRLTVT.

The chain has TRBV28 and TRBJ2-2; 10 nucleotides align to TRBD2. J was trimmed by 4 bases and V by 7 bases; bases with no gene match: 3. This CDR3 region has 14 residues. From germline, CDR1 is MDHEN and CDR2 SYDVKM. The CDR3 DNA is TGTGCCAGCAAGAAGCGGGAGGGCACCGGGGAGCTGTTTTTT. Translation: CASKKREGTGELFF.

This clone appeared many times. The chain is built from TRBV10-3 and TRBJ2-3; D is unresolved. The CDR3 totals 15 residues. CDR1 is ENHRY, CDR2 SYGVKD, per germline. Trimming stripped 3 bases from V and 1 base from J, with 11 bases between. CDR3 residues: CAISESVLGTDTQYF. The CDR3 bases are TGTGCCATCAGTGAATCGGTGCTGGGCACAGATACGCAGTATTTT.

The chain combines TRBV28 with TRBJ2-5; D not certain. This CDR3 has 13 amino acids. Germline-derived CDR1 and CDR2 are MDHEN and SYDVKM. V gave up 6 bases and J gave up 2 bases, with 10 bases separating them. CDR3 DNA: TGTGCCAGCAGCCGCCGGATACAAGAGACCCAGTACTTC. Its protein product is CASSRRIQETQYF.

This rearrangement joins TRBV11-1 to TRBJ2-1; D perhaps matches TRBD1 (6 bases). Per the germline V gene, CDR1 is SGHAT and CDR2 is FQDESV (reference sequence). The length of the CDR3 is 15 residues. V lost 5 bases to trimming and J lost 4 bases, with 15 bases between them. CDR3 sequence reads: CASSLVDRIYNEQFF. The CDR3 nucleotides are TGTGCCAGCAGCCTCGTAGACAGGATTTACAATGAGCAGTTCTTC.

This clone showed up just once. The V and J genes are TRBV7-3 and TRBJ2-1; a possible D gene is TRBD2 (6 bases). Trimming pared 0 bases from V and 0 bases from J, leaving 6 bases between. CDR1 SGHTA and CDR2 FQGTGA come from the germline V gene. This CDR3 is built from 15 residues. Here the CDR3 reads CASSLTRDSYNEQFF. DNA of the CDR3: TGTGCCAGCAGCTTAACGCGGGACTCCTACAATGAGCAGTTCTTC.

This clone was observed a handful of times. This rearrangement joins TRBV19 to TRBJ2-3; 9 bases match TRBD1. Germline V gene sequence: CDR1 LNHDA, CDR2 SQIVND (reference sequence). The CDR3 loop spans 15 amino acids. V was pared by 4 bases and J by 6 bases, with 8 bases of the junction left unmatched. The CDR3 loop reads CASSTQQGAADTQYF. The CDR3 nucleotides are TGTGCCAGTAGTACCCAACAGGGGGCAGCGGATACGCAGTATTTT.

The gene calls are TRBV18 and TRBJ2-4; 7 bases fit TRBD2. Per the germline V gene, CDR1 is KGHSH and CDR2 is LQKENI. Unmatched junction bases numbered 7, after V lost 2 bases and J lost 3 bases. The CDR3 has 16 amino acids. The CDR3 nucleotides are TGTGCCAGCTCACCAACTAATGCGGGGGACAAAAACATTCAGTACTTC. It is translated as CASSPTNAGDKNIQYF. Full variable domain (remainder filled in from reference TRBV18 and TRBJ2-4): NAGVMQNPRHLVRRRGQEARLRCSPMKGHSHVYWYRQLPEEGLKFMVYLQKENIIDESGMPKERFSAEFPKEGPSILRIQQVVRGDSAAYFCASSPTNAGDKNIQYFGAGTRLSVL.

The chain recombines TRBV20-1 with TRBJ1-1; D call uncertain. The CDR3 is 10 amino acids. Germline CDR1 is DFQATT and CDR2 is SNEGSKA (reference sequence). The V end lost 4 bases, the J end lost 11 bases, and 11 bases lay between the germline ends. The CDR3 spells CSAIVHRAFF. The CDR3 nucleotides read TGCAGTGCTATCGTCCATCGGGCTTTCTTT.

The chain employs TRBV15 and TRBJ1-4; D ambiguous. This CDR3 contains 13 residues. V was shortened by 9 bases and J by 3 bases, with 11 bases between the two germline ends. CDR1 is LNHNV and CDR2 is YYDKDF in the germline V gene (reference sequence). CDR3 amino acids: CATEEQSNEKLFF. The DNA for the CDR3 is TGTGCCACGGAGGAACAATCTAATGAAAAACTGTTTTTT.

This chain's CDR3 is CASSRWDSPLNEQFF. CDR3 bases: TGTGCCAGCAGCCGTTGGGACTCCCCACTCAATGAGCAGTTCTTC. The chain uses TRBV7-7 and TRBJ2-1; maybe TRBD2 (6 bases). The CDR3 sequence is 15 residues long. Trimming cost V 5 bases and J 6 bases, with 17 bases left between them. Per the germline V gene, CDR1 is SSHAT and CDR2 is FNYEAQ (reference sequence).

The rearrangement uses TRBV7-9 and TRBJ2-1; D is ambiguous. This CDR3 region has 13 residues. Germline values: CDR1 SEHNR, CDR2 FQNEAQ (reference sequence). The V end was cut by 1 base, the J end by 7 bases, with 8 bases between. CDR3 coding DNA: TGTGCCAGCAGCTTAGATCACTGGAATGAGCAGTTCTTC. The encoded protein is CASSLDHWNEQFF.

The chain is built from TRBV4-2 and TRBJ2-3; D uncertain. Per the germline V gene, CDR1 is LGHNA and CDR2 is YNFKEQ. V gave up 5 bases and J gave up 2 bases, with 14 bases separating them. The CDR3 is made up of 15 amino acids. The CDR3, as DNA: TGTGCCAGCAGCGAACCCCTCGACACCACAGATACGCAGTATTTT. It encodes CASSEPLDTTDTQYF.

The chain couples TRBV7-9 to TRBJ1-2, with a weak D call TRBD1 (5 bases). Per the germline V gene, CDR1 is SEHNR and CDR2 is FQNEAQ (reference sequence). V lost 4 bases and J 7 bases, leaving 16 bases between the germline ends. The CDR3 is made up of 14 amino acids. The CDR3 protein is CASSSTRQGSGYTF. Written as DNA, the CDR3 is TGTGCCAGCAGCTCCACGCGGCAGGGTTCTGGCTACACCTTC.

The chain is built from TRBV4-1 and TRBJ2-3; D is uncertain. From germline, CDR1 is MGHRA and CDR2 YSYEKL. The CDR3 has 13 residues. V dropped 0 bases and J dropped 7 bases, with 8 bases sitting between them. The CDR3 region is CASSQDIGNTQYF. The CDR3 DNA reads as TGCGCCAGCAGCCAAGATATAGGTAATACGCAGTATTTT.

This clone was counted many times. This rearrangement joins TRBV7-9 to TRBJ2-4; D possibly matches TRBD1 or TRBD2 (6 bases each). The CDR3 spans 14 residues. Per the germline V gene, CDR1 is SEHNR and CDR2 is FQNEAQ (reference sequence). The ends were cut back, 6 bases at V and 7 bases at J, with 16 bases in the middle. The CDR3 DNA follows: TGTGCCAGCAGGCCTAAAAGGGGGGACAACATTCAGTACTTC. Amino acid sequence: CASRPKRGDNIQYF.

The chain carries TRBV19 and TRBJ2-3; a weak D match, TRBD2 (6 bases). Germline V lookup: CDR1 LNHDA, CDR2 SQIVND (reference sequence). The CDR3 runs to 15 residues. Deletions cut 5 bases from V and 2 bases from J, with 14 bases between. CDR3 sequence reads: CASSPEEGHTDTQYF. Written as DNA, the CDR3 is TGTGCCAGTAGTCCCGAGGAGGGCCACACAGATACGCAGTATTTT.

V usage is TRBV11-3 and J usage is TRBJ2-2, with a possible D match to TRBD1 (5 bases). This CDR3 region has 13 residues. V was trimmed by 4 bases and J by 5 bases, leaving 8 bases between them. CDR1 is SGHNT, CDR2 YENEEA, per germline. The chain's CDR3 is CASSSTGTGELFF. Written as DNA, the CDR3 is TGTGCCAGCAGCTCAACAGGAACCGGGGAGCTGTTTTTT.

This clone was counted a single time. V and J are TRBV28 and TRBJ2-3; D remains ambiguous. V gave up 2 bases and J gave up 3 bases, with 3 bases separating them. CDR3 length equals 12 residues. Germline loops: CDR1 MDHEN, CDR2 SYDVKM. CDR3: CASSLVTDTQYF. CDR3 nucleotides: TGTGCCAGCAGTTTAGTGACAGATACGCAGTATTTT.

The V gene is TRBV14, the J gene TRBJ2-3; D is undetermined. V was trimmed by 11 bases and J by 6 bases, leaving 24 bases between them. The length of the CDR3 is 15 residues. Germline lookup yields CDR1 SGHDN and CDR2 FVKESK. The CDR3 loop is CARRSPPTAPDTQYF. The CDR3 DNA sequence: TGTGCCCGAAGATCGCCCCCCACTGCCCCGGATACGCAGTATTTT.

Points on this clone: Within the sample, other DNA sequences also encode this same CDR3. The gene calls are TRBV29-1 and TRBJ2-7, with TRBD1 matching over 8 bases. Trimming at V came to 6 bases and at J to 6 bases, leaving 4 bases not matched to a gene. CDR1 SQVTM and CDR2 ANQGSEA come from the germline V gene. The CDR3 is made up of 11 amino acids. CDR3 residues: CSVRTGFEQYF. CDR3 bases: TGCAGCGTCCGGACAGGGTTCGAGCAGTACTTC.

This chain links TRBV18 with TRBJ2-7; tentatively, D is TRBD1 (6 bases). V lost 2 bases, J lost 8 bases, and 16 bases lay in between. Germline V gives CDR1 KGHSH, CDR2 LQKENI. The CDR3 is 14 residues long. CDR3 sequence reads: CASSPTGTSHKQYF. The CDR3 nucleotides read TGTGCCAGCTCACCAACTGGGACATCCCACAAGCAGTACTTC.